A selection of T cell receptor beta chains follows, all from one sample in a study of CD8+ T cells in alopecia areata. The repertoire was sequenced with immunoSEQ multiplex PCR; TCRdb's copy has only in-frame clones and lacks some. The table lists tens of thousands of clones, approximately 58% of them singletons. The sample in question was CD8+ T cells sorted from blood, obtained at week 0. The receptors stem from a human donor with alopecia areata. The conserved cysteine and the conserved F or W are not part of the CDR3 here. The order of the fields is V gene, clone size, CDR3 protein. Expanded clones are given a class, and other clones once, few, many or no size at all.

>TRBV29-1|few
SAVGQGYHYNEQF
>TRBV6-5|-
ASSYGSPAEQF
>TRBV4-2|-
ASSQGRGDFGELF
>TRBV27|-
ASSLDSAYEQY
>TRBV9|-
ASSEAGMADTQY
>TRBV28|-
ASSPTGTSDYEQY
>TRBV4-2|-
ASSQERNTEAF
>TRBV2|-
ASTSPARYEQY
>TRBV9|-
ASSEGTEETQY
>TRBV29-1|-
SVVFGESYGYT
>TRBV4-3|-
ASSQETGGASPLH
>TRBV29-1|few
SVGGDYEQY
>TRBV4-3|few
ASSQVRTSGRNEQF
>TRBV28|few
ASRGDSVYNEQF
>TRBV9|-
ASSVDEVREQY
>TRBV5-5|-
ASSRNSLQDEQY
>TRBV5-1|-
ASSWSGEDNYGYT
>TRBV7-2|few
ASSLGGSTYEQY
>TRBV6-4|once
ASSEDSGGAKNIQY
>TRBV7-9|many
ASSPVGGKAEAF
>TRBV29-1|few
STGQGTGSYEQY
>TRBV15|-
ATSNSGGDNEQF
>TRBV6-5|-
ASSPAARPVEPQH
>TRBV4-3|once
ASSQDISTGSREQY
>TRBV6-6|few
ASSYSGGEAF
>TRBV7-9|-
ASSLQGPGVYEQY
>TRBV7-8|many
ASSLTPSGVLKELF
>TRBV10-3|few
AISAWPGGLNTGELF
>TRBV5-1|-
ASSPREGEQY
>TRBV29-1|-
SAEGDPEAF
>TRBV4-1|once
ASSAGQIVTEAF
>TRBV19|few
ASSMYAGSNNEQF
>TRBV30|-
AWTGTGGSNQPQH
>TRBV4-3|-
ASSPVFMWGSTDTQY
>TRBV15|-
ATSKGTDSNQPQH
>TRBV4-3|few
ASSPTDRAGGYEQY
>TRBV11-2|-
ASSLGDNDQPQH
>TRBV4-1|-
ASSQAPGQKTQY
>TRBV29-1|-
SVEYTNTGELF
>TRBV30|-
AWSVDSTYEQY
>TRBV23-1|-
ASSQSGLYGYT
>TRBV15|-
ATSTLADELTYNEQF
>TRBV4-1|-
ASSPLQGQPQH
>TRBV6-6|few
ASTRSTYNEQF
>TRBV9|-
ASSVAGGGVYEQY
>TRBV7-9|-
ASRQRQGSMNTEAF
>TRBV28|-
ASSNKATNEKLF
>TRBV15|once
ATSRDLIGFETEAF
>TRBV27|-
ASSITGELF
>TRBV30|few
AWSVGAGANVLT
>TRBV11-2|few
ASSLDSISQGETQY
>TRBV29-1|few
SVETPGTSGSWGTDTQY
>TRBV5-1|-
ASSPTGGSYNEQF
>TRBV2|once
ATRVALLPYTSGRSGELF
>TRBV27|once
ASSLRDRGNEQF
>TRBV5-1|-
ASSLSGLAEPVRRYEQY
>TRBV7-2|-
ASSDPATYEQY